The next 30 T cell receptor beta chains were all read from a single sample in a study of blood T cell repertoires in COVID-19. Profiled with immunoSEQ multiplex PCR; TCRdb holds only in-frame clones, not every one. The sample comprises roughly 57,000 clones, around nine tenths of which are singletons, and under 7.5% rests with the top ten. Specimen: peripheral blood. The receptors were gathered from a woman aged 60-70 years with COVID-19, enrolled during active disease.

This clone was observed a handful of times. The CDR3 bases are TGCGCCAGCAGCTTACCCGGGACAGGGGCCACAGATACGCAGTATTTT. Its translation is CASSLPGTGATDTQYF. This chain links TRBV5-1 with TRBJ2-3; 10 positions match TRBD1. Germline V CDR1 and CDR2: SGHRS, YFSETQ. The junction had 5 bases not matched to a gene; V was cut back by 2 bases and J by 2 bases. CDR3 length equals 16 residues. Full variable domain (missing parts from reference TRBV5-1 and TRBJ2-3): KAGVTQTPRYLIKTRGQQVTLSCSPISGHRSVSWYQQTPGQGLQFLFEYFSETQRNKGNFPGRFSGRQFSNSRSEMNVSTLELGDSALYLCASSLPGTGATDTQYFGPGTRLTVL.

The chain couples TRBV2 to TRBJ1-6; 7 nucleotides agree with TRBD1. The length of the CDR3 is 14 residues. J was trimmed by 7 bases and V by 6 bases; bases with no gene match: 6. Germline CDR1 reads SNHLY; CDR2 reads FYNNEI. CDR3 nucleotides: TGTGCCAGCAGGGGACAGCGGGTGAATTCACCCCTCCACTTT. This encodes CASRGQRVNSPLHF.

The genes are TRBV6-1 and TRBJ2-1; 11 bases match TRBD2. Trimming at V came to 2 bases and at J to 10 bases, leaving 7 bases not matched to a gene. Germline CDR1 MNHNS, CDR2 SASEGT. This CDR3 comprises 15 residues. CDR3 bases: TGTGCCAGCAGTGAAACTAGCGGGAGAGCGGGGGAGCAGTTCTTC. It codes for CASSETSGRAGEQFF.

This clone appeared a single time. V usage is TRBV11-2 and J usage is TRBJ1-6, with D hard to call. Trimming stripped 6 bases from V and 5 bases from J, with 11 bases between. CDR3 length equals 14 residues. Germline lookup yields CDR1 SGHAT and CDR2 FQNNGV. CDR3 bases: TGTGCCAGCAGTGGTACATCCGATAATTCACCCCTCCACTTT. Its protein product is CASSGTSDNSPLHF.

The chain uses TRBV4-1 and TRBJ1-2; 11 nucleotides agree with TRBD1. The CDR3 runs 15 residues. The ends lost 4 bases at V and 7 bases at J; junction bases unmatched: 8. Germline V gene lookup returns CDR1 MGHRA and CDR2 YSYEKL. The DNA for the CDR3 is TGCGCCAGCAGCCCCCCGGACAGGGGGCGGCGTGGCTACACCTTC. This encodes CASSPPDRGRRGYTF.

The chain links TRBV7-9 to TRBJ2-4; 8 positions match TRBD2. The CDR3 is made up of 15 amino acids. V lost 3 bases and J lost 6; bases outside the gene matches: 7. Germline CDR1 is SEHNR and CDR2 is FQNEAQ (reference sequence). Here the CDR3 reads CASSLGAGAGNIQYF. The CDR3 nucleotides are TGTGCCAGCAGCTTGGGAGCGGGAGCCGGAAACATTCAGTACTTC.

The CDR3 DNA sequence: TGTGCCAGTAGTATTTTGCTAGCGGGAGGACAAGAGACCCAGTACTTC. It specifies CASSILLAGGQETQYF. V and J are TRBV19 and TRBJ2-5, with 11 nucleotides matching TRBD2. CDR1 LNHDA and CDR2 SQIVND come from the germline V gene (reference sequence). Losses at the gene ends were 3 bases for V and 2 bases for J; bases not matched to a gene: 5. This CDR3 has 16 amino acids. The full variable domain, its missing parts supplied by reference TRBV19 and TRBJ2-5, is DGGITQSPKYLFRKEGQNVTLSCEQNLNHDAMYWYRQDPGQGLRLIYYSQIVNDFQKGDIAEGYSVSREKKESFPLTVTSAQKNPTAFYLCASSILLAGGQETQYFGPGTRLLVL.

The V gene is TRBV6-6, the J gene TRBJ2-3, with TRBD2 matching over 8 bases. Germline CDR1 MNHNY, CDR2 SVGAGI (reference sequence). V dropped 7 bases and J dropped 0; count of bases not matched to a gene: 6. The CDR3 sequence is 15 residues long. The CDR3 coding sequence is TGTGCCAGCATAAGGACTAGCTCTAGCACAGATACGCAGTATTTT. It translates to CASIRTSSSTDTQYF.

The chain employs TRBV6-2 or TRBV6-3 and TRBJ2-7; D call uncertain. There are 13 residues in the CDR3. V lost 2 bases to trimming and J lost 3 bases, with 8 bases between them. Germline assignment: CDR1 MNHEY and CDR2 SVGEGT. The CDR3 DNA reads as TGTGCCAGCAGTTACGGGCAGTTCTACGAGCAGTACTTC. It is translated as CASSYGQFYEQYF.

The rearrangement joins TRBV7-2 to TRBJ2-7; D is perhaps TRBD2 (6 bases). V was clipped by 3 bases and J by 7 bases, with 13 bases between them. CDR1 is SGHTA, CDR2 FQGNSA, per germline. The CDR3 spans 13 residues. The CDR3 coding sequence is TGTGCCAGCAGCTTCCCCGTAAGCGGGGAGCAGTACTTC. Protein product: CASSFPVSGEQYF.

This sequence joins TRBV28 and TRBJ1-2; 9 nucleotides align to TRBD1. Germline assignment: CDR1 MDHEN and CDR2 SYDVKM. V was clipped by 7 bases and J by 7 bases; unmatched bases: 7. The CDR3 spans 13 residues. CDR3 nucleotides: TGTGCCAGCAAAAAACAGGGGGCTGTTGGCTACACCTTC. It is translated as CASKKQGAVGYTF.

This chain uses TRBV2 with TRBJ2-7; TRBD1 matches at 7 bases. CDR1 SNHLY and CDR2 FYNNEI come from the germline V gene. V was pared by 9 bases and J by 6 bases, with 8 bases of the junction left unmatched. The CDR3 is made up of 12 amino acids. The CDR3 DNA reads as TGTGCCAGAAGGGTAGGGGGCGTCGAGCAGTACTTC. Residues: CARRVGGVEQYF.

The V gene is TRBV11-2, the J gene TRBJ2-5; D not certain. The closer fit of TRBJ2-4 to the DNA end suggests the J call may be wrong. Germline assignment: CDR1 SGHAT and CDR2 FQNNGV. This CDR3 spans 14 amino acids. Written as DNA, the CDR3 is TGTGCCAGCAGCTTAGAACTGGCTAGTTACATTCAGTACTTC. Translating it yields CASSLELASYIQYF.

The rearrangement uses TRBV28 and TRBJ2-4; perhaps TRBD1 as D (6 bases). Germline values: CDR1 MDHEN, CDR2 SYDVKM. This CDR3 has 17 residues. V lost 3 bases and J lost 4, with 19 bases in between. CDR3 coding DNA: TGTGCCAGCAGTTTCGCTCAGGGGCGCATATTTAAAAACATTCAGTACTTC. Amino acids: CASSFAQGRIFKNIQYF.

The chain carries TRBV21-1 and TRBJ1-5. TRBV21-1 is a listed pseudogene. This CDR3 spans 15 amino acids. CDR3 DNA: TGTGCCCCGGGAGAGAGGGTGTCGAGCAATCAGCCCCAGCATTTT. Its translation: CAPGERVSSNQPQHF.

This chain joins TRBV7-8 and TRBJ2-2; tentative D call: TRBD2 (5 bases). Between the trimmed V and J ends, which lost 5 bases and 6 bases, there was a span of 16 bases. Per germline, CDR1 SGHVS and CDR2 FQNEAQ. The CDR3 is made up of 15 amino acids. This chain's CDR3 is CASSPGIPWAGELFF. The CDR3 nucleotides are TGTGCCAGCAGCCCCGGGATCCCTTGGGCCGGGGAGCTGTTTTTT.

The chain couples TRBV24-1 to TRBJ2-1, with a tentative D call TRBD2 (5 bases). Germline lookup yields CDR1 KGHDR and CDR2 SFDVKD. CDR3 size: 18 residues. With 4 bases removed from V and 6 bases from J, the gap between germline ends came to 24 bases. The CDR3 DNA reads as TGTGCCACCAGTGAGCGTCGATTGGCTAGCCCACCCGGCAATGAGCAGTTCTTC. Its translation: CATSERRLASPPGNEQFF.

The J gene is TRBJ1-5, the V gene TRBV7-2; tentatively, D is TRBD1 (6 bases). Trimming removed 5 bases from V and 6 bases from J, with 11 bases in between. The length of the CDR3 is 13 residues. Per germline, CDR1 SGHTA and CDR2 FQGNSA. CDR3 in amino acids: CASSAQGSQPQHF. CDR3 nucleotides: TGTGCCAGCAGCGCACAGGGTTCTCAGCCCCAGCATTTT.

The chain recombines TRBV4-2 with TRBJ1-3; D uncertain. There are 16 residues in the CDR3. V lost 0 bases and J lost 7, with 16 bases in between. Germline CDR1 is LGHNA and CDR2 is YNFKEQ. CDR3 bases: TGTGCCAGCAGCCAAGATGTTCAACGTGGCGGCAACACCATATATTTT. This translates into CASSQDVQRGGNTIYF.

This clone appeared once. J is TRBJ1-2 and V is TRBV10-3; possible D gene TRBD1, 5 bases. The V gene lost 7 bases and the J gene lost 4 bases, with 16 bases spanning the gap. CDR1 and CDR2 (germline): ENHRY, SYGVKD. The CDR3 runs 14 residues. The CDR3 DNA is TGTGCCATCACCTCGGACTGGGGGGGCTATGGCTACACCTTC. As protein: CAITSDWGGYGYTF.

This clone has more than one count but fewer than ten. J is TRBJ1-5 and V is TRBV7-9; tentative D call: TRBD1 (6 bases). The CDR3 length is 14 residues. Germline V gives CDR1 SEHNR, CDR2 FQNEAQ (reference sequence). With 5 bases removed from V and 4 bases from J, the gap between germline ends came to 12 bases. As DNA, the CDR3 is TGTGCCAGCAGCGGAGGGGGAGGGAATCAGCCCCAGCATTTT. Its protein is CASSGGGGNQPQHF.

The chain joins TRBV23-1 to TRBJ2-3; 8 nucleotides line up with TRBD2. TRBV23-1 is designated an ORF whose function remains uncertain. Losses at the gene ends were 4 bases for V and 2 bases for J; bases not matched to a gene: 14. The CDR3 extends over 18 amino acids. CDR3 region: CASSRSNRLARHTDTQYF. CDR3 nucleotides: TGCGCCAGCAGTCGAAGCAACCGACTAGCGAGACACACAGATACGCAGTATTTT.

The chain couples TRBV3-1 (or the pseudogene TRBV3-2) to TRBJ1-2, with 8 bases that match TRBD1. Germline CDR1 LGHDT, CDR2 YNNKEL (reference sequence). V shed 5 bases, J shed 8 bases, and the junction held 4 bases outside the gene matches. The CDR3 is 12 residues long. The CDR3 loop is CASSDTGGGYTF. CDR3 nucleotide sequence: TGTGCCAGCAGCGATACAGGGGGAGGCTACACCTTC.

The rearrangement joins TRBV2 to TRBJ2-1, with a possible D match to TRBD2 (6 bases). Germline CDR1 SNHLY, CDR2 FYNNEI. V was clipped by 3 bases and J by 6 bases, with 12 bases between them. The CDR3 runs 14 residues. This CDR3 is CASSDPTSRNEQFF. The CDR3, as DNA: TGTGCCAGCAGTGACCCAACTAGCCGCAATGAGCAGTTCTTC.

The CDR3 is CASSPGQNYGYTF. The CDR3 DNA reads TGTGCCAGCAGCCCGGGACAGAACTATGGCTACACCTTC. The chain combines TRBV3-1 (or the pseudogene TRBV3-2) with TRBJ1-2, with 7 nucleotides matching TRBD1. CDR1 and CDR2 (germline): LGHDT, YNNKEL (reference sequence). The J segment lost 2 bases and the V segment lost 4 bases, leaving 1 base of the junction unmatched. The CDR3 runs to 13 residues.

The V and J genes are TRBV11-2 and TRBJ2-3, with D tentatively TRBD2 (6 bases). V lost 4 bases and J 2 bases, leaving 13 bases between the germline ends. Germline V lookup: CDR1 SGHAT, CDR2 FQNNGV. CDR3 length equals 15 residues. CDR3 DNA: TGTGCCAGCAGCTCCGGACTAACCTACACAGATACGCAGTATTTT. This sequence encodes CASSSGLTYTDTQYF.

The V gene is TRBV4-2, the J gene TRBJ2-3; 10 bases agree with TRBD2. V lost 0 bases to trimming and J lost 5 bases; unmatched junction nucleotides: 8. CDR1 is LGHNA, CDR2 YNFKEQ, per germline. This CDR3 region has 17 residues. The CDR3 region is CASSQDGSGRYGDTQYF. The CDR3 DNA reads TGTGCCAGCAGCCAAGATGGTAGCGGGAGGTATGGAGATACGCAGTATTTT.

The chain carries TRBV7-2 and TRBJ1-5; weak D call: TRBD1 (5 bases). The length of the CDR3 is 13 residues. Between the trimmed V and J ends, which lost 3 bases and 8 bases, there was a span of 11 bases. The germline V gene has CDR1 SGHTA and CDR2 FQGNSA. CDR3 in DNA: TGTGCCAGCAGCTTTTCAGGGATTGAGCCCCAGCATTTT. Amino acids: CASSFSGIEPQHF. Full variable domain (missing parts from reference TRBV7-2 and TRBJ1-5): GAGVSQSPSNKVTEKGKDVELRCDPISGHTALYWYRQSLGQGLEFLIYFQGNSAPDKSGLPSDRFSAERTGGSVSTLTIQRTQQEDSAVYLCASSFSGIEPQHFGDGTRLSIL.

The genes are TRBV7-9 and TRBJ1-1; 7 nucleotides match TRBD1. Trimming cost V 5 bases and J 4 bases; bases outside gene matches: 7. Looked up from germline, CDR1 is SEHNR and CDR2 is FQNEAQ (reference sequence). The CDR3 length is 14 residues. The CDR3 nucleotides are TGTGCCAGCAGCGCGGGACAGCTGCCCACTGAAGCTTTCTTT. Amino acid sequence: CASSAGQLPTEAFF.

The V call is TRBV18, the J call TRBJ1-2; D is unresolved. The germline V and J ends were trimmed by 8 bases and 4 bases, with 11 bases remaining between them. Germline loops: CDR1 KGHSH, CDR2 LQKENI. There are 12 residues in the CDR3. CDR3: CASAEVSYGYTF. Written as DNA, the CDR3 is TGTGCCAGCGCAGAAGTTTCCTATGGCTACACCTTC. Using reference TRBV18 and TRBJ1-2 for the parts outside the CDR3, the full variable domain is NAGVMQNPRHLVRRRGQEARLRCSPMKGHSHVYWYRQLPEEGLKFMVYLQKENIIDESGMPKERFSAEFPKEGPSILRIQQVVRGDSAAYFCASAEVSYGYTFGSGTRLTVV.